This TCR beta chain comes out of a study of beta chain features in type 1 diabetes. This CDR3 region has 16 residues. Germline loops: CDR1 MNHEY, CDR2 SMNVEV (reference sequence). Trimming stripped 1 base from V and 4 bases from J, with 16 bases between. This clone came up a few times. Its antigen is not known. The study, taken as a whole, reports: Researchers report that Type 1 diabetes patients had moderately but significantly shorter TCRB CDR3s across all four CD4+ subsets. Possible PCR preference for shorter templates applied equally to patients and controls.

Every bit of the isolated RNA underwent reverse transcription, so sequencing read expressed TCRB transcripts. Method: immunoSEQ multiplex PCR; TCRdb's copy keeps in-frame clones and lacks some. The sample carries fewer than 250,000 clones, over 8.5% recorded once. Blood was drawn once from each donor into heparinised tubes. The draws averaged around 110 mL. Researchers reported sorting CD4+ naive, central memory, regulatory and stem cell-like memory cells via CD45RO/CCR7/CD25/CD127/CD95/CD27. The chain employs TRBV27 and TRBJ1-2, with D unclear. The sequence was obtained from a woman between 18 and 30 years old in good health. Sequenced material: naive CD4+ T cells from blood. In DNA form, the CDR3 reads TGTGCCAGCAGTTTATTACCGGACTCTTCCATCTATGGCTACACCTTC. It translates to CASSLLPDSSIYGYTF.